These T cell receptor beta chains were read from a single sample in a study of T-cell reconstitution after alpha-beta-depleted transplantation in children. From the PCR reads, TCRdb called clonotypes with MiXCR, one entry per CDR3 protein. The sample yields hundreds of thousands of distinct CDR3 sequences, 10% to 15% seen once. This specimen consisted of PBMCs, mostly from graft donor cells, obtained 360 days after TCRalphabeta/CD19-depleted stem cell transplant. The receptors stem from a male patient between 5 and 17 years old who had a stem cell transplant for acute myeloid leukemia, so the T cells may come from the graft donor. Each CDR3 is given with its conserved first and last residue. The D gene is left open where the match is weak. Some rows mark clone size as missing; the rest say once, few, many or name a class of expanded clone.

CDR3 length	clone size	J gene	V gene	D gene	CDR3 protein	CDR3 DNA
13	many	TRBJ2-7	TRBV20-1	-	CSAGTNRGGEQYF	TGCAGTGCCGGGACTAACAGGGGCGGAGAGCAGTACTTC
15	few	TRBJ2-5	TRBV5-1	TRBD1	CASSFRDSQQETQYF	TGCGCCAGCAGCTTCCGGGACAGCCAACAAGAGACCCAGTACTTC
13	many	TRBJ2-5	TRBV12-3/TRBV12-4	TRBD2	CASLQRERETQYF	TGTGCCAGCTTACAGCGGGAGAGGGAGACCCAGTACTTC
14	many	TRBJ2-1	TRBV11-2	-	CASSLTGGSNEQFF	TGTGCCAGCAGCTTAACTGGGGGGAGCAATGAGCAGTTCTTC
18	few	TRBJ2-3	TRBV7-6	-	CASSLGVGGPLSTDTQYF	TGTGCCAGCAGCTTAGGAGTAGGGGGGCCCTTGTCGACAGATACGCAGTATTTT
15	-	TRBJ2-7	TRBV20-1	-	CSAHGLQGLTYEQYF	TGCAGTGCCCACGGACTACAGGGCCTCACCTACGAGCAGTACTTC
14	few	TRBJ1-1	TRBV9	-	CASSVGGVNTEAFF	TGTGCCAGCAGCGTAGGCGGAGTGAACACTGAAGCTTTCTTT
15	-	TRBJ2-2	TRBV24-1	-	CATASGGGITGELFF	TGTGCCACCGCCTCAGGGGGAGGGATCACCGGGGAGCTGTTTTTT
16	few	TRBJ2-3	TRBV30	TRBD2	CAWSGGSWGGTDTQYF	TGTGCCTGGAGCGGCGGGAGTTGGGGTGGCACAGATACGCAGTATTTT
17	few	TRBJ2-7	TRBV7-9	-	CASSFPSDVGESYEQYF	TGTGCCAGCAGCTTTCCTTCCGATGTAGGGGAATCCTACGAGCAGTACTTC
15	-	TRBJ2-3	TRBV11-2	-	CASSLAVTGTDTQYF	TGTGCCAGCAGCTTAGCCGTGACAGGCACAGATACGCAGTATTTT
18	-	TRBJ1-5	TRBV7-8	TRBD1	CASSLAGRQGAFNQPQHF	TGTGCCAGCAGCTTAGCGGGGAGACAGGGGGCTTTCAATCAGCCCCAGCATTTT
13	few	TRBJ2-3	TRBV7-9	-	CASSLDVGDTQYF	TGTGCCAGCAGCTTAGATGTTGGGGATACGCAGTATTTT
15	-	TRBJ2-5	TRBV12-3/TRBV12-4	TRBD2	CASSTLSGSWETQYF	TGTGCCAGCAGTACCCTGAGCGGGAGCTGGGAGACCCAGTACTTC
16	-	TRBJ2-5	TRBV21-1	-	CASSPLEREVQETQYF	TGTGCCAGCAGCCCCCTCGAGAGGGAGGTCCAAGAGACCCAGTACTTC
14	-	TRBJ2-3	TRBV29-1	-	CSVDRQGGTDTQYF	TGCAGCGTTGACCGTCAGGGTGGCACAGATACGCAGTATTTT
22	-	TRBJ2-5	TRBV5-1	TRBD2	CASSLARKKDRGLAGDQETQYF	TGCGCCAGCAGCTTGGCTCGGAAAAAGGACAGGGGACTAGCGGGAGACCAAGAGACCCAGTACTTC
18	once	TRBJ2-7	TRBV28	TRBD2	CASSLWGSGLAGEDEQYF	TGTGCCAGCAGTTTATGGGGGTCCGGGCTAGCGGGAGAAGACGAGCAGTACTTC
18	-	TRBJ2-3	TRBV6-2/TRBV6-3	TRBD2	CASSSYSGRVLGTDTQYF	TGTGCCAGCAGTTCGTATAGCGGGAGAGTCTTGGGGACAGATACGCAGTATTTT
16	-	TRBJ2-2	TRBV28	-	CASTQRGFLNTGELFF	TGTGCCAGCACCCAACGCGGGTTCCTAAACACCGGGGAGCTGTTTTTT
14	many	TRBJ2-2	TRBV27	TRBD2	CASRLAGDTGELFF	TGTGCCAGCAGACTAGCGGGTGACACCGGGGAGCTGTTTTTT
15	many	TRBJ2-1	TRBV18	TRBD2	CASSPSGRARDEQFF	TGTGCCAGCTCACCCAGCGGGAGGGCTCGGGATGAGCAGTTCTTC
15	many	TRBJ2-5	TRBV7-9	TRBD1	CASSFATGGTETQYF	TGTGCCAGCAGCTTCGCGACAGGGGGTACGGAGACCCAGTACTTC
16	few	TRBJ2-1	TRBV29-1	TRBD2	CSVAGLAGTIYNEQFF	TGCAGCGTTGCAGGACTAGCGGGGACTATCTACAATGAGCAGTTCTTC
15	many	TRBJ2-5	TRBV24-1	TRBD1	CATGPGQGALETQYF	TGTGCCACCGGTCCGGGACAGGGGGCCTTGGAGACCCAGTACTTC
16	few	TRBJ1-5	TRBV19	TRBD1	CASSIGRTGGHQPQHF	TGTGCCAGTAGTATAGGGCGGACAGGGGGCCATCAGCCCCAGCATTTT
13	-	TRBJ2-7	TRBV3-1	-	CASSQRRIDEQYF	TGTGCCAGCAGCCAACGGAGGATCGACGAGCAGTACTTC
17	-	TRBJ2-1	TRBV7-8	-	CASSSRGNRSSYNEQFF	TGTGCCAGCAGCAGCAGAGGAAATCGAAGCTCCTACAATGAGCAGTTCTTC
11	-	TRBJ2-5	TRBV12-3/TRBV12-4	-	CASSLTGPQYF	TGTGCCAGCAGTTTGACAGGTCCCCAGTACTTC
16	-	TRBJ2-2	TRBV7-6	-	CASSLAPAGKMGELFF	TGTGCCAGCAGCTTAGCCCCGGCAGGGAAGATGGGGGAGCTGTTTTTT
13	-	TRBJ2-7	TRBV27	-	CASSLIHGYEQYF	TGTGCCAGCAGTTTAATACATGGCTACGAGCAGTACTTC
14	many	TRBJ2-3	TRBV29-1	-	CSLVGAGSTDTQYF	TGCAGCCTAGTAGGGGCGGGAAGCACAGATACGCAGTATTTT
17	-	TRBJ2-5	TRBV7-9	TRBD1	CASSFGDREPNQETQYF	TGTGCCAGCAGCTTTGGAGACAGGGAGCCCAACCAAGAGACCCAGTACTTC
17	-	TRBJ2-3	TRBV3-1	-	CASSQGRYTKSTDTQYF	TGTGCCAGCAGTCAAGGGCGTTACACTAAGAGCACAGATACGCAGTATTTT
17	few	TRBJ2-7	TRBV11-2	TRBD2	CASSLVAGGPLMYEQYF	TGTGCCAGCAGCTTAGTAGCGGGAGGACCCCTTATGTACGAGCAGTACTTC
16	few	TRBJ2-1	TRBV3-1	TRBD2	CASSPQLAGDGNEQFF	TGTGCCAGCAGCCCACAACTAGCGGGGGATGGCAATGAGCAGTTCTTC
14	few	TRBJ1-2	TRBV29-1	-	CSVADSPSPYGYTF	TGCAGCGTTGCCGACAGCCCTTCACCTTATGGCTACACCTTC
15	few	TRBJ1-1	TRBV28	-	CASSLSYPSNTEAFF	TGTGCCAGCAGTTTATCATATCCCTCGAACACTGAAGCTTTCTTT
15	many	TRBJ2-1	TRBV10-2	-	CASSRASSSYNEQFF	TGCGCCAGCAGTCGGGCCTCAAGCTCCTACAATGAGCAGTTCTTC
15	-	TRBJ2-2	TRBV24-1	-	CATSDFGIAPGELFF	TGTGCCACCAGTGATTTCGGGATAGCCCCCGGGGAGCTGTTTTTT
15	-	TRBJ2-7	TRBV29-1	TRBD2	CSVGPRLAGETEQYF	TGCAGCGTCGGACCCCGACTAGCGGGAGAGACCGAGCAGTACTTC
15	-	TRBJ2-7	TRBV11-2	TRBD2	CASSLVLAESYEQYF	TGTGCCAGCAGCTTAGTCCTAGCGGAGAGCTACGAGCAGTACTTC
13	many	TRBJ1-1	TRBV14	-	CASSQKMNTEAFF	TGTGCCAGCAGCCAAAAGATGAACACTGAAGCTTTCTTT
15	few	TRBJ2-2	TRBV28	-	CASSSQPRGTGELFF	TGTGCCAGCAGTTCCCAACCTCGCGGCACCGGGGAGCTGTTTTTT
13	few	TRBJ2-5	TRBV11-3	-	CASSLKAGGTQYF	TGTGCCAGCAGCTTAAAGGCCGGTGGGACCCAGTACTTC
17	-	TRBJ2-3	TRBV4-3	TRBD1	CASSQDVEDRGRDTQYF	TGCGCCAGCAGCCAAGACGTAGAGGACAGGGGGCGAGATACGCAGTATTTT
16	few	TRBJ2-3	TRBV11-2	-	CASSLGFFPSTDTQYF	TGTGCCAGCAGCTTAGGGTTTTTCCCTAGCACAGATACGCAGTATTTT
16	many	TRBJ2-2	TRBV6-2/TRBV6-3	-	CASSYSRGEDTGELFF	TGTGCCAGCAGTTACTCGAGAGGGGAGGACACCGGGGAGCTGTTTTTT
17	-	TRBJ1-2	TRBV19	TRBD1	CASSARQGEISNYGYTF	TGTGCCAGTAGTGCGCGACAGGGGGAGATCTCTAACTATGGCTACACCTTC